Listed here are 3 T cell receptor beta chains from one sample, sequenced in a study of cytomegalovirus exposure and HLA in healthy donors. A multiplex PCR was run with 60 Vbeta primers and 13 Jbeta primers. Assay: immunoSEQ multiplex PCR; the TCRdb copy retains only in-frame clones and omits some. This sample has about 140,000 clones, with 68% found just once. The sequenced sample was PBMCs. These receptors all stem from a man in his 60s in good health and CMV-seronegative.

This rearrangement joins TRBV11-2 to TRBJ1-1; D is undetermined. CDR3 size: 16 residues. Trimming cost V 1 base and J 2 bases, with 14 bases left between them. CDR1 is SGHAT, CDR2 FQNNGV, per germline. CDR3 in DNA: TGTGCCAGCAGCTTAGGGGTGGCAGGCCGAAACACTGAAGCTTTCTTT. Its translation is CASSLGVAGRNTEAFF. Full variable domain (missing parts from reference TRBV11-2 and TRBJ1-1): EAGVAQSPRYKIIEKRQSVAFWCNPISGHATLYWYQQILGQGPKLLIQFQNNGVVDDSQLPKDRFSAERLKGVDSTLKIQPAKLEDSAVYLCASSLGVAGRNTEAFFGQGTRLTVV.

V is TRBV9 and J is TRBJ2-2, with 7 positions matching TRBD1. With V trimmed by 4 bases and J by 0 bases, 3 bases remained unmatched. Per germline, CDR1 SGDLS and CDR2 YYNGEE. The CDR3 has 15 residues. CDR3 in DNA: TGTGCCAGCAGCTATGACAGGGCGAACACCGGGGAGCTGTTTTTT. It yields the protein CASSYDRANTGELFF.

There are a few counts of this clone. This chain uses TRBV2 with TRBJ2-5, with TRBD2 matching over 11 bases. V gave up 5 bases and J gave up 7 bases; unmatched junction bases: 6. Germline V CDR1 and CDR2: SNHLY, FYNNEI. CDR3 size: 14 residues. CDR3 residues: CASSFSGREGTQYF. The CDR3 bases are TGTGCCAGCAGTTTTAGCGGGAGGGAGGGGACCCAGTACTTC.